The 2 T cell receptor beta chains reported below all come from one sample, sequenced in a study of T cells in Graves' hyperthyroidism and ophthalmopathy. Amplified TCR beta CDR3 regions came from RNA transcripts. HTBI primers were the set used in a first-round RT-PCR of the TCR CDR3. TCRdb analysed the multiplex PCR reads with MiXCR anew, one entry per CDR3 protein. The sample holds hundreds of thousands of distinct CDR3 sequences, roughly 14% seen once. Source material: blood. Receptors originate from a woman in her thirties or forties with Graves' ophthalmopathy.

This clonotype was picked up many times. The CDR3 here is CASSLNGNGYTF. DNA for the CDR3: TGTGCCAGCAGCTTAAATGGAAATGGCTACACCTTC. This chain connects TRBV7-3 to TRBJ1-2; no firm D call. Germline CDR1 and CDR2: SGHTA and FQGTGA. The germline V and J ends were trimmed by 1 base and 6 bases, with 6 bases remaining between them. This CDR3 contains 12 residues. Full variable domain (missing parts from reference TRBV7-3 and TRBJ1-2): GAGVSQTPSNKVTEKGKYVELRCDPISGHTALYWYRQSLGQGPEFLIYFQGTGAADDSGLPNDRFFAVRPEGSVSTLKIQRTERGDSAVYLCASSLNGNGYTFGSGTRLTVV.

The V call is TRBV27, the J call TRBJ2-7, with D perhaps TRBD1 (6 bases). CDR3 length equals 15 residues. Germline CDR1 and CDR2: MNHEY and SMNVEV (reference sequence). The V end was cut by 4 bases, the J end by 2 bases, with 15 bases between. The CDR3 DNA is TGTGCCAGCAGTTATATCACCGGGACACCCTACGAGCAGTACTTC. Encoded protein: CASSYITGTPYEQYF.